The rows below give T cell receptor beta chains drawn from one sample of a study of beta chain features in type 1 diabetes. The assay was immunoSEQ multiplex PCR, and TCRdb's table has in-frame clones only and misses some. The sample consists of approximately 150,000 clones, approximately 13% of them appearing once. Material for sequencing was central memory CD4+ T cells from blood. These receptors all stem from a man aged 18 to 29 with type 1 diabetes. Both conserved end residues are part of each CDR3. Each record gives: V gene, J gene, CDR3 protein.

TRBV7-2,TRBJ1-5,CASSLRWGQDQPQHF
TRBV9,TRBJ2-3,CASSPSGGFADTQYF
TRBV28,TRBJ1-1,CASSESTRGQAFF
TRBV7-9,TRBJ1-4,CASSQGSANEKLFF
TRBV5-1,TRBJ2-7,CASSSMGSEQYF
TRBV7-6,TRBJ2-1,CASSLGQVNEQFF
TRBV5-4,TRBJ2-1,CASSRDRGPYNEQFF
TRBV18,TRBJ2-2,CASSETDANTGELFF
TRBV11-3,TRBJ2-1,CASSRGDEQFF
TRBV19,TRBJ2-3,CASSMGVVADTQYF
TRBV5-4,TRBJ2-3,CASSLEYTDTQYF
TRBV7-8,TRBJ1-6,CASSLVLGSYNSPLHF
TRBV9,TRBJ2-1,CASSARLTYNEQFF
TRBV30,TRBJ1-5,CAWNRGQYQPQHF
TRBV7-2,TRBJ1-5,CASSSQGQPQHF
TRBV9,TRBJ1-3,CASSPSGGNTIYF
TRBV19,TRBJ2-7,CASGDLSSYEQYF
TRBV7-2,TRBJ1-3,CASSQSSSGNTIYF
TRBV2,TRBJ1-1,CASSEEAGQAEAFF
TRBV7-8,TRBJ2-5,CASSLGTSGVGPETQYF
TRBV30,TRBJ1-2,CAWKDRLNYGYTF
TRBV5-1,TRBJ2-7,CASSLQAEDEQYF
TRBV6-5,TRBJ2-3,CASSFLSRGSAATQYF
TRBV5-4,TRBJ2-2,CASSRGGRNTGELFF